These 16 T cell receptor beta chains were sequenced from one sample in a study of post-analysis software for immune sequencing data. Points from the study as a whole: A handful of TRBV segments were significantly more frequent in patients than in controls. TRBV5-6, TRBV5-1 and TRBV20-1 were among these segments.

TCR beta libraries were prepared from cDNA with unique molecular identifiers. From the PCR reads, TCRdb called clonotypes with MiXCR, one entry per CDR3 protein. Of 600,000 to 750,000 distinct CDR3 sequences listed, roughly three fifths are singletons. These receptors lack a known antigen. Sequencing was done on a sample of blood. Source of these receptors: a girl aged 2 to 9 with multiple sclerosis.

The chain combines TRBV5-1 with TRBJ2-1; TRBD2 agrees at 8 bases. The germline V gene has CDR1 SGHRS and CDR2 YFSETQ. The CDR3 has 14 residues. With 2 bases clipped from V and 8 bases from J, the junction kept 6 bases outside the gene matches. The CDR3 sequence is CASSFNAGGDEQFF. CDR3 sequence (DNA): TGCGCCAGCAGCTTCAACGCGGGGGGCGATGAGCAGTTCTTC.

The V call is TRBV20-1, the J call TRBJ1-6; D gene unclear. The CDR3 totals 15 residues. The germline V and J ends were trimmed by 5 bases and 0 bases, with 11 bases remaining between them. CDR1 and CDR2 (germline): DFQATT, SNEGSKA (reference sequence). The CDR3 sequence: CSAGRSSSYNSPLHF. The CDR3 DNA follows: TGCAGTGCTGGACGGTCGAGCTCCTATAATTCACCCCTCCACTTT.

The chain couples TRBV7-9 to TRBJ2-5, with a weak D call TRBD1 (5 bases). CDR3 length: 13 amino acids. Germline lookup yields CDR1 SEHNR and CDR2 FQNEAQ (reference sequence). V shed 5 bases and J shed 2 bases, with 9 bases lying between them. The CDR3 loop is CASSQTDQETQYF. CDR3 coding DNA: TGTGCCAGCAGCCAGACAGATCAAGAGACCCAGTACTTC.

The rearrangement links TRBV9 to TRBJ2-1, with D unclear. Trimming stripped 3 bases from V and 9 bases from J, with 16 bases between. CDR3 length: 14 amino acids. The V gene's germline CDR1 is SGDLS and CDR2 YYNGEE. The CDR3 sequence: CASSGVRLESEQFF. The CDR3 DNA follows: TGTGCCAGCAGCGGCGTACGGCTCGAGAGTGAGCAGTTCTTC.

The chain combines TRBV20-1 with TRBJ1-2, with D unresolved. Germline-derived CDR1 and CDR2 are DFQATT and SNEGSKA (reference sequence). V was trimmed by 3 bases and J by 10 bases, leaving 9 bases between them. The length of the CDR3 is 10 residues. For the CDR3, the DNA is TGCAGTGCTAGCCAGGCTGTCTACACCTTC. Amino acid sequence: CSASQAVYTF.

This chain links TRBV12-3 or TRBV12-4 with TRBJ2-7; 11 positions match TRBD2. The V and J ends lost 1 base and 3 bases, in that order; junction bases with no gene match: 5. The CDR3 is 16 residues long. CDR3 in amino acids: CASSLEETSGGYEQYF. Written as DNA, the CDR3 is TGTGCCAGCAGTTTAGAGGAAACTAGCGGGGGCTACGAGCAGTACTTC.

CDR3 loop: CASRASGGGYEQYF. The DNA of the CDR3 is TGTGCCAGCAGGGCTAGCGGGGGCGGCTACGAGCAGTACTTC. This rearrangement joins TRBV7-2 to TRBJ2-1, with 10 bases matching TRBD2. The closer fit of TRBJ2-7 to the DNA end suggests the J call may be wrong. Germline V gene lookup returns CDR1 SGHTA and CDR2 FQGNSA. The CDR3 covers 14 residues.

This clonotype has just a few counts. The CDR3 spells CASRQSGGARDTQYF. CDR3 DNA: TGTGCCAGCAGACAAAGCGGGGGGGCCCGAGATACGCAGTATTTT. The chain uses TRBV6-2 or TRBV6-3 and TRBJ2-3; 10 nucleotides line up with TRBD2. CDR3 size: 15 residues. Germline V gene sequence: CDR1 MNHEY, CDR2 SVGEGT. Losses at the gene ends were 6 bases for V and 5 bases for J; bases not matched to a gene: 8.

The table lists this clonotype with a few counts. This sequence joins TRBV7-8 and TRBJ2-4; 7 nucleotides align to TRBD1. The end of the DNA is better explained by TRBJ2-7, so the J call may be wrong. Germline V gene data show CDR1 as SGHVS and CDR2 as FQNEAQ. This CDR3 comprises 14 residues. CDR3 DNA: TGTGCCAGCAGCTTAAGGGGGACAGTCGACGAGCAGTACTTC. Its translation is CASSLRGTVDEQYF.

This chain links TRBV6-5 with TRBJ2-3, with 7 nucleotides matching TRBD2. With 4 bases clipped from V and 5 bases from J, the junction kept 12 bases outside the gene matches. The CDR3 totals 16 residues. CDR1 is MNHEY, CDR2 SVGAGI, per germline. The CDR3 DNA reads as TGTGCCAGCAGTTCTCGCCGGGCGGGGGATAGAGATACGCAGTATTTT. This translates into CASSSRRAGDRDTQYF.

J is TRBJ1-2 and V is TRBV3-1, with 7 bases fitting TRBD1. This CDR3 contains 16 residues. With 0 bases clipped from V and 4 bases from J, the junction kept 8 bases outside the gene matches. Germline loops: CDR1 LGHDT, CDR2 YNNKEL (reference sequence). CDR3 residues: CASSQDPETGSYGYTF. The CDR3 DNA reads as TGTGCCAGCAGCCAAGATCCTGAGACAGGGAGCTATGGCTACACCTTC.

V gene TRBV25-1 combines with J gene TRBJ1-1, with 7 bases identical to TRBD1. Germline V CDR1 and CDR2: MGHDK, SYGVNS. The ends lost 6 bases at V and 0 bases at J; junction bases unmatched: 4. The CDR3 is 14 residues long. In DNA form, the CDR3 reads TGTGCCAGCAGAAGGGGACAGATGAACACTGAAGCTTTCTTT. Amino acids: CASRRGQMNTEAFF. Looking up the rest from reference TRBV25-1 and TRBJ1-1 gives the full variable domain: EADIYQTPRYLVIGTGKKITLECSQTMGHDKMYWYQQDPGMELHLIHYSYGVNSTEKGDLSSESTVSRIRTEHFPLTLESARPSHTSQYLCASRRGQMNTEAFFGQGTRLTVV.

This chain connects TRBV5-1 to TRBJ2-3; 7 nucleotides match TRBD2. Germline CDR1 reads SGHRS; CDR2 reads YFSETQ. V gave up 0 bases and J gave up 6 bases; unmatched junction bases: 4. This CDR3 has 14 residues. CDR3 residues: CASSLELATDTQYF. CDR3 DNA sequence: TGCGCCAGCAGCTTGGAACTAGCGACCGATACGCAGTATTTT.

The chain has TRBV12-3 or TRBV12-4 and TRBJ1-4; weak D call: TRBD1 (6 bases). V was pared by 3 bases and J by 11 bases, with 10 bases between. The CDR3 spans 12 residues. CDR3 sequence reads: CASSLGGGKLFF. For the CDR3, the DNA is TGTGCCAGCAGTTTGGGAGGGGGGAAACTGTTTTTT.

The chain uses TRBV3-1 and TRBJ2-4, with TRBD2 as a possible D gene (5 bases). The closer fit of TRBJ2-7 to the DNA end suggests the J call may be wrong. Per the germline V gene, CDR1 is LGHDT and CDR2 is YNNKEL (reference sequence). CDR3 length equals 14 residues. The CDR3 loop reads CASSQWTGADEQYF. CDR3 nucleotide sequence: TGTGCCAGCAGCCAATGGACTGGAGCCGACGAGCAGTACTTC.

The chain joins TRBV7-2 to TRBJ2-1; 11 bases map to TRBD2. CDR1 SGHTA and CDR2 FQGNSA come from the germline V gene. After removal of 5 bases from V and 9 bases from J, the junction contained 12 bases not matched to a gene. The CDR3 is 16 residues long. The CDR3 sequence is CASSPVAGGPWSEQFF. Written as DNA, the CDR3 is TGTGCCAGCAGCCCCGTAGCGGGGGGGCCCTGGAGTGAGCAGTTCTTC. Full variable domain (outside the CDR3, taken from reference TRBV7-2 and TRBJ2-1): GAGVSQSPSNKVTEKGKDVELRCDPISGHTALYWYRQSLGQGLEFLIYFQGNSAPDKSGLPSDRFSAERTGGSVSTLTIQRTQQEDSAVYLCASSPVAGGPWSEQFFGPGTRLTVL.